This T cell receptor beta chain was observed in a study of cytomegalovirus exposure and HLA in healthy donors (TCRdb year 2017). Study-level background: According to an earlier analysis of a few hundred of the donors, roughly 180 million T cells yielded 90 million to 140 million unique TCR beta sequences and more than 250 Gb of sequence data. Approximately 330 gigabases of sequencing data and around 85 million unique TCR sequences made up an early release that covered approximately 650 HLA-typed donors. Among the roughly 400 genotyped donors, 75% to 90% belonged to the genetic ancestry cluster associated with self-reported Caucasian donors. The study was designed to test whether signatures of past pathogen exposure could be identified by cataloging public T cell receptors. The study profiled the T cell repertoires of about 640 subjects by immunosequencing and related them to cytomegalovirus serostatus. A separate validation cohort of roughly 130 different subjects was used in addition to the 666-subject first cohort. High-throughput TCR immunosequencing, statistical association of individual TCRs with disease status, and machine learning were combined to predict cytomegalovirus infection status. A later analysis re-examined previously published TCR beta repertoires from about 670 donors and added high-resolution HLA genotyping to investigate patterns of TCR occurrence. In the later analysis, no new phenotypic data were used to find candidate immune exposures; instead, reliance was placed on TCR beta sequences and their occurrence across donors. In an earlier analysis of roughly 600 of the donors, high-throughput TCR beta sequencing was used to judge whether each TCR beta V gene segment behaved as functional or pseudogenic. Donor age, sex, ethnicity and CMV serostatus were collected together with the repertoire data. A later genetic analysis used genome-wide SNP genotypes for about 65% of the 666 donors, treating that subset as a discovery cohort. All discovery cohort repertoires had been generated using a single sequencing platform. Both class I and class II loci were covered by HLA typing, at four-digit resolution. Typing coverage varied by locus: roughly 629-640 donors for A, B, C, DRB1 and DQB1; roughly 500 for DQA1; about 570 for DPA1; some 470 for DPB1. Because of strong linkage in the cohort, roughly 5 DR-DQ haplotypes were treated as single units for association and clustering. Across around 400 genotyped donors of the cohort, an average of about 240,000 unique TCR beta nucleotide sequences per donor were sequenced, and 15% to 20% of those sequences were non-productive. Study-wide findings and limitations: Because HLA typing was missing for some donors at each locus, association tests included only the typed subset. Most TCR sequences were observed very rarely across donors, whereas some public TCRs were present in many individuals. A cluster of highly shared sequence variants was judged likely to be a technical artifact of the sequencing pipeline. The classifier was reported to diagnose cytomegalovirus status with high specificity and sensitivity in both the original and validation cohorts. A later genetic analysis reported fewer N-insertions in productive TCRs among donors in an Asian-associated ancestry cluster than the approximately 670-donor mean. In a later analysis, HLA-associated TCR beta chains were found to be more clonally expanded and to have lower generation probabilities than equally common non-associated chains. Three of the identified cytomegalovirus-associated TCR beta chains were confirmed in vitro to be specific for cytomegalovirus antigens. At a false discovery rate of 0.05, a later analysis linked around 15,000 TCR beta sequences to specific HLA alleles. In the study, 164 TCR beta chains were listed as associated with cytomegalovirus. Seventeen rarely observed V segments, including chromosome 9 orphons, were excluded from the earlier analysis of a few hundred of the donors because counts were too low. Correlated functional status among segregating V segments might be attributable to linkage disequilibrium, but an unknown experimental factor could not be ruled out. A later analysis reported that several top co-occurrence clusters appeared linked to parvovirus B19, influenza, CMV and Epstein-Barr virus. In a later analysis, TCR association rates were found to vary across HLA loci, with the most associated TCRs seen for DRB1 alleles and the fewest for HLA-C alleles. In this cohort, only TCR beta chains were sequenced, and detectable features were limited by the absence of alpha or paired-chain data. When HLA alleles, especially DR and DQ, strongly co-occurred, attributing TCR associations to individual alleles was difficult. It was suggested by the authors that the approach could potentially be generalized to other disease states and immunological phenotypes. An association between a missense DCLRE1C variant and V-gene and J-gene trimming of TCR beta chains was found in a later genetic analysis and replicated in an independent cohort. CMV serostatus was the only immune exposure information available for the cohort. A further reported finding was that TCR beta sequences accurately predicted the HLA-A and HLA-B alleles for most subjects in the first cohort. In a later analysis, most CMV-associated TCR beta chains were found to appear HLA-restricted, with HLA associations seemingly driven largely by CMV exposure. Some IMGT-functional V segments, including TRBV6-2 and TRBV6-3, could not be distinguished by the 87-base-pair reads and were therefore excluded. Broadly in line with IMGT annotations, most TCR beta V segments showed up in productive rearrangements about 87% or about 30% of the time in an earlier analysis of approximately 640 of the donors. The presence/absence analyses assumed that sequencing depth was roughly uniform across donors, and that assumption may not be true.

The cohort was made up of 500 to 800 healthy bone marrow donors. At the time of sampling, all cohort members were nominally healthy, though unrecorded immune exposures were likely present. The donor was CMV seronegative and was included in the group of 352 seronegative cohort members. Each donor provided a peripheral blood sample, and peripheral blood mononuclear cells were used for TCR beta sequencing. The Qiagen DNeasy Blood Extraction Kit was used to extract genomic DNA from the blood cell samples. On this clone: Its binding antigen is unknown. Base quality data are lacking; no much larger clone is found one base away.

The library was generated by the immunoSEQ multiplex PCR assay. The multiplex PCR relied on a mix of 60 forward primers for TCR Vbeta segments and 13 reverse primers for TCR Jbeta segments. The CDR3 region of rearranged TCR beta genes was amplified from genomic DNA with a multiplex PCR assay. The amplified TCR beta libraries were sequenced on the Illumina HiSeq System as 87-base-pair reads. Per the original workflow: In a later analysis, some 80 million unique TCR beta chains were counted across the roughly 610 repertoires, and roughly 11 million of these chains were shared by at least two donors. A nearest-neighbor algorithm error-corrected the raw reads and collapsed the reads into unique sequences, merging closely related sequences to remove PCR and sequencing errors. V, D and J gene segments were assigned by aligning CDR3 sequences to IMGT reference sequences. For a sequence to be retained, at least a six-nucleotide match to both a V gene segment and a J gene segment was required. A rearrangement counted as productive if the CDR3 had no stop codons and remained in frame with V and J, and every other rearrangement counted as non-productive. Following IMGT convention, CDR3 was defined as the stretch from the second conserved V-encoded cysteine up to the conserved J-encoded phenylalanine. The earlier analysis of 500 to 600 of the donors excluded sequences that lacked an unambiguous match to a single V gene segment. An earlier analysis of around 600 of the donors classified V segments as functional when productive rearrangements were above 56.7% and as segregating when the standard deviation between donors was above 5%. A statistical classification framework was built for diagnosing cytomegalovirus status from the catalog of TCR beta chain sequences. In a later analysis, TCR nucleotide sequences were compared against IMGT/GENE-DB human TR gene sequences so that V and J genes could be assigned. In a later analysis, CDR3 sequences and most-parsimonious VDJ recombination scenarios were assigned using the TCRdist pipeline. In a later analysis, every TCR beta chain was defined by the combination of its CDR3 amino acid sequence and its V-gene family, and reads without a unique V-gene family were dropped. To address suspected cross-contamination and a sequencing artifact, a later analysis removed a few hundred highly shared, low-generation-probability nucleotide sequences. For each public chain, a later analysis derived a clonal expansion index from normalized ranks of inferred template counts within each repertoire. In a later analysis, generation probabilities were computed with a VDJ recombination model fitted to out-of-frame rearrangements, and the resulting probabilities were checked against IGoR. In a later analysis, TCR-TCR, TCR-HLA and TCR-CMV co-occurrence was scored with hypergeometric tests, and a repertoire-size bias correction was applied to TCR pairs. A later analysis estimated false discovery rates by permuting HLA or CMV assignments 20 times. In a later analysis, co-occurring TCRs were grouped with DBSCAN, and TCRdist sequence similarity was added when clustering was performed within HLA-allele-positive subsets. For co-occurrence clustering, repertoires with fewer than 30,000 or more than 120,000 public chains were excluded, along with 4 to 6 repertoires with anomalous nucleotide sharing. TCRdb took over this immuneACCESS table, retaining in-frame rearrangements with V and J assigned. Such tables are incomplete; in checked studies, under half of the missing clones stem from an unresolved V gene, and the remainder is unexplained. V, J and clone size were drawn from that table, and D and trimming were deduced from the DNA. The sample table records 170,000 or so clones; approximately 80% of these occur just once. In total, the top ten clones hold roughly 2.3% of the sample.

The CDR3 measures 15 amino acids from cysteine to phenylalanine. Only the CDR3 part of the read is kept: 45 bases, read in frame from the first base. V loses 1 base, J loses 5 bases, and the germline ends lie 17 bases apart. CDR1 GTSNPN and CDR2 SVGIG were looked up in the germline V gene (reference sequence). Material: PBMCs. The sequence links TRBV30 to TRBJ2-5, with TRBD2 as a weak D call on 5 bases. The clonotype comes from a man aged 60 to 69 in good health and CMV-seronegative. In nucleotide form, the sequence is TGTGCCTGGAGTGGGGGTAGCAGGCGGGTGGAGACCCAGTACTTC. Its protein product is CAWSGGSRRVETQYF.